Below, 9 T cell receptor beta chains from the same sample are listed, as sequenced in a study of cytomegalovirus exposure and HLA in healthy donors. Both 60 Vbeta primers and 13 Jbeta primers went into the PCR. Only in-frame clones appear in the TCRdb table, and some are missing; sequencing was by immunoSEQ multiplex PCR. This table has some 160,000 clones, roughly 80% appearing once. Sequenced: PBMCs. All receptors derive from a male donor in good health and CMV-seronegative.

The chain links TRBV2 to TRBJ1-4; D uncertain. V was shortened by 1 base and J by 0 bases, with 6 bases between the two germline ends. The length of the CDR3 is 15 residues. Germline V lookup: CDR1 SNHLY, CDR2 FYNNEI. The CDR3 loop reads CASSEGQATNEKLFF. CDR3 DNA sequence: TGTGCCAGCAGTGAAGGGCAGGCAACTAATGAAAAACTGTTTTTT.

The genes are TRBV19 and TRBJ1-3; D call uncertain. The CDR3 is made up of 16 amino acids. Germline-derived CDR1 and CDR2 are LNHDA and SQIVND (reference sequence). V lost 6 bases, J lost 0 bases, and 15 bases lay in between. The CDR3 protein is CASSLGLGDSGNTIYF. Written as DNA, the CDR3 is TGTGCCAGTAGCCTAGGTCTCGGGGACTCTGGAAACACCATATATTTT.

CDR3 region: CASSPRPGGTEAFF. In nucleotides, the CDR3 is TGTGCCAGCAGCCCCCGACCAGGAGGGACTGAAGCTTTCTTT. V is TRBV9 and J is TRBJ1-1; D remains unclear. This CDR3 has 14 residues. The V gene's germline CDR1 is SGDLS and CDR2 YYNGEE. V was clipped by 4 bases and J by 5 bases, with 15 bases between them.

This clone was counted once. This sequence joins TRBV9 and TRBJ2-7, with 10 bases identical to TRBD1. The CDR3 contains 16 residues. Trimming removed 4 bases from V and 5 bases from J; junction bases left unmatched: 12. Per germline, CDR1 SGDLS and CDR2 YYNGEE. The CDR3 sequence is CASSTHYWTGGNEQYF. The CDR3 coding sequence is TGTGCCAGCAGCACCCACTACTGGACAGGGGGAAACGAGCAGTACTTC.

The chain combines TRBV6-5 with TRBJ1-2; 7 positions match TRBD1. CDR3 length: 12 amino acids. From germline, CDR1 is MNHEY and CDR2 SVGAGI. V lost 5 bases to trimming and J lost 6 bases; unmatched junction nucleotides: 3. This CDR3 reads CASSPGQDGYTF. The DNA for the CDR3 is TGTGCCAGCAGTCCAGGACAGGATGGCTACACCTTC.

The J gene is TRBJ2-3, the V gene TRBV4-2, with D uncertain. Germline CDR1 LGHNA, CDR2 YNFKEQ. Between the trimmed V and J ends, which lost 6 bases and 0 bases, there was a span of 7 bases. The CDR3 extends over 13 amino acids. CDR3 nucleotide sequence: TGTGCCAGCAGTCAGGCGAGCACAGATACGCAGTATTTT. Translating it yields CASSQASTDTQYF.

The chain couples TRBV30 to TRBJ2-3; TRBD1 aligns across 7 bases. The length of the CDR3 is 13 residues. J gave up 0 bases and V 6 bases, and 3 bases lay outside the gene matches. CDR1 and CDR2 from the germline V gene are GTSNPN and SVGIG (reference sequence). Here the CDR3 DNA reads TGTGCCTGCCGGGACAGAAGCACAGATACGCAGTATTTT. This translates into CACRDRSTDTQYF.

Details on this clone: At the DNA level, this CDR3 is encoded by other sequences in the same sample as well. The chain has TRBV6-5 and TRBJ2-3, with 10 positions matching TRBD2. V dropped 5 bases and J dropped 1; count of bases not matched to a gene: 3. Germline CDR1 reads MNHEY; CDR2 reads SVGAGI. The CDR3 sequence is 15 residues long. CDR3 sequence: CASSPSGGRTDTQYF. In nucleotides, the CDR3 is TGTGCCAGCAGTCCTAGCGGGGGACGCACAGATACGCAGTATTTT.

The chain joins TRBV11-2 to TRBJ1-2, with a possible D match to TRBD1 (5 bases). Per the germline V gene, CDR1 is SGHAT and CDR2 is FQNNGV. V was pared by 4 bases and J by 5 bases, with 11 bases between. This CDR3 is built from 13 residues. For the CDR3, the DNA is TGTGCCAGCAGCTCTGACAGCGGGTATGGCTACACCTTC. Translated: CASSSDSGYGYTF.